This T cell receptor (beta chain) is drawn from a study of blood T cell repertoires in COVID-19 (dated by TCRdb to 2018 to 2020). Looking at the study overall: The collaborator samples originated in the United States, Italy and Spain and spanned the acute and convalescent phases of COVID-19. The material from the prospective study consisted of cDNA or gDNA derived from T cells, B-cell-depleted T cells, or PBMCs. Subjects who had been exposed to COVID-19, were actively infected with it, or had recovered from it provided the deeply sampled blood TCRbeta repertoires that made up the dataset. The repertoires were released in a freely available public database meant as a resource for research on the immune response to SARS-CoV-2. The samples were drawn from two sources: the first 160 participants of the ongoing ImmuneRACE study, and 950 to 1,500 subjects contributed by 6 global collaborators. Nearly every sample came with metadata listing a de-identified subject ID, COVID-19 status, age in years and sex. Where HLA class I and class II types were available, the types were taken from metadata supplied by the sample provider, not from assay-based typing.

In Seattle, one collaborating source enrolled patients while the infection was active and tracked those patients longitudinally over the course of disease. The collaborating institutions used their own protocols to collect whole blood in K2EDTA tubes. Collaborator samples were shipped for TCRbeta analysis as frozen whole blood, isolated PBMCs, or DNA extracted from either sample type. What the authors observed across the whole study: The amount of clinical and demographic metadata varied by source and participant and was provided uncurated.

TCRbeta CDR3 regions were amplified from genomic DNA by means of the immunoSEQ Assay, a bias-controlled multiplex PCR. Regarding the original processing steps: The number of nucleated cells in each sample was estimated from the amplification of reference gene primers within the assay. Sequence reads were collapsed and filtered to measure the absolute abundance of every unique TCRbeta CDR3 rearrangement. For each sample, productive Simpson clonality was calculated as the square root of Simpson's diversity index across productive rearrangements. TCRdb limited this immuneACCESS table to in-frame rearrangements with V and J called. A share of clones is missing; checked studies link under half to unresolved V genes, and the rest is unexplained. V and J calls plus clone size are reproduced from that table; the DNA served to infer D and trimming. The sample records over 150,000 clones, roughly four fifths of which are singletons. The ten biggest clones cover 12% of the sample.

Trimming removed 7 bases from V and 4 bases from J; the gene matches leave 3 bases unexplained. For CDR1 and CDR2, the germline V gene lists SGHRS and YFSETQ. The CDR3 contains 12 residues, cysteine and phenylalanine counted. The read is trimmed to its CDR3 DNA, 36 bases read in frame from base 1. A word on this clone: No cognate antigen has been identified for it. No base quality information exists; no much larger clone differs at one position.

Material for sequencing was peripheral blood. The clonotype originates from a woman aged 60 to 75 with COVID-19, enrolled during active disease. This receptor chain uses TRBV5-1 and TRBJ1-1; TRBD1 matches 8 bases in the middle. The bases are TGCGCCAGCGCAACAGGGGGCACTGAAGCTTTCTTT. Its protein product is CASATGGTEAFF.